A selection of T cell receptor beta chains follows, all from one sample in a study of blood T cells in healthy people across ages. TCRdb reprocessed the 5' RACE reads with MiXCR, giving one entry per CDR3 protein. Among approximately 800,000 distinct CDR3 sequences listed, roughly 25% were seen once. The data were also submitted as part of a second study, on T cells of mothers and their children.

Sequencing used blood. The receptors derive from a boy younger than 18 in good health. Both conserved end residues are part of each CDR3. A D gene is named only where the DNA matches it firmly.

V gene	D gene	J gene	CDR3 protein
TRBV6-5	TRBD1	TRBJ1-2	CASSYSRTGSYGYTF
TRBV20-1	TRBD1	TRBJ2-5	CSAGRTGALKTQYF
TRBV7-3	-	TRBJ1-2	CASSSGTSYGYTF
TRBV20-1	-	-	CSARDQFGYEQYF
TRBV6-1	TRBD1	TRBJ2-5	CASSSRDRGFETQYF
TRBV25-1	TRBD2	TRBJ2-1	CASSGSLAGYYNEQFF
TRBV5-5	-	TRBJ2-1	CASSLALGTEQFF
TRBV7-3	-	TRBJ2-5	CASSFQAKQETQYF
TRBV9	TRBD1	TRBJ1-1	CASSVEGAQAFF
TRBV6-5	TRBD1	TRBJ1-2	CATNRGDGYGYTF
TRBV7-9	-	TRBJ2-1	CASSPPRTPPSYNEQFF
TRBV5-1	-	TRBJ2-5	CASSFDPGSETQYF
TRBV20-1	-	TRBJ2-5	CSARKGPGGQQETQYF
TRBV5-6	-	TRBJ1-6	CASSLIHTSANSPLHF